In its sample, the clone carrying this T cell receptor (beta chain) was seen a few times. CDR1 is SQVTM and CDR2 is ANQGSEA in the germline V gene. This CDR3 has 14 residues. Losses at the gene ends were 4 bases for V and 4 bases for J; bases not matched to a gene: 9. This sample is part of a study of blood T cells in healthy people across ages. Sample-barcoded 5' priming and a J-beta primer mix drove a second PCR of 7 to 11 cycles. One entry per CDR3 protein, called by TCRdb with MiXCR from the 5' RACE reads. The sample shows about 1,800,000 distinct CDR3 sequences, 28% of them seen only once. This receptor was taken from a woman aged 30 to 39 in good health. The rearrangement joins TRBV29-1 to TRBJ1-2; 7 bases are shared with TRBD1. Sequencing was done on a sample of blood. The CDR3 loop is CSVAHQTGSYGYTF. CDR3 in DNA: TGCAGCGTTGCCCACCAGACAGGGAGCTATGGCTACACCTTC.